Listed below are T cell receptor beta chains from one sample, sequenced in a study of blood T cells in healthy people across ages. TCRdb fed the 5' RACE reads into MiXCR, producing one record per CDR3 protein. The data hold around 1,100,000 distinct CDR3 sequences, with roughly two fifths observed a single time. The sequencing input was blood. The receptors here all came from a man between 18 and 29 years old in good health. The CDR3 runs from the conserved cysteine through the conserved F or W. D genes are given only for firm matches. Clone size is stated in some rows and not others, as once, few, many or a class when expanded.

D gene	V gene	J gene	clone size	CDR3 DNA	CDR3 protein
.	TRBV6-6	TRBJ1-6	once	TGTGCCAGCAGTTATAGTGGGGACGTTTCACCCCTCCACTTT	CASSYSGDVSPLHF
.	TRBV19	TRBJ2-5	few	TGTGCCAGTAGCCATCGGGCAGATAGGGTTGAAGAGCAGTACTTC	CASSHRADRVEEQYF
.	TRBV5-1	TRBJ1-1	few	TGCGCCAGCAGCTTGGACAGCGAAATGAACACTGAAGCTTTCTTT	CASSLDSEMNTEAFF
TRBD1	TRBV7-2	TRBJ1-1	.	TGTGCCGGCAGCTTAGAGACAGGGGTAACTGAAGCTTTCTTT	CAGSLETGVTEAFF
.	TRBV6-2/TRBV6-3	TRBJ1-2	.	TGTGCCAGCAGCTCAGGGCCTGGGGATGGCTACACCTTC	CASSSGPGDGYTF
TRBD1	TRBV11-2	TRBJ1-2	few	TGTGCCAGCAGCATCCGACAGGGGGCCGGTGGCTACACCTTC	CASSIRQGAGGYTF
TRBD2	TRBV30	TRBJ2-5	.	TGTGCCTGGTCGACTAGCGGGGCCCACTGGAATGAGCAGTACTTC	CAWSTSGAHWNEQYF
.	TRBV20-1	TRBJ1-4	.	TGCAGTGCTAGAACATCAAGGGGGTCTGAAGAAAAACTGTTTTTT	CSARTSRGSEEKLFF
TRBD2	TRBV7-8	TRBJ2-7	.	TGTGCCAGCAGCGAGGGACTATCCAAGTACGAGCAGTACTTC	CASSEGLSKYEQYF
.	TRBV6-6	TRBJ2-5	.	TGTGCCGGCAGTTATAGGTCGGAAGGGTGGAAAGAGACCCAGTACTTC	CAGSYRSEGWKETQYF
TRBD2	TRBV4-1	TRBJ2-3	.	TGCGCCAGCAGCCAAGCAGAACGGGGGGGCGGAGATACGCAGTATTTT	CASSQAERGGGDTQYF
.	TRBV7-2	TRBJ2-6	.	TGTGCCAGTGACGTAAACTTGGCTGGGGCCAACGTCCTGACTTTC	CASDVNLAGANVLTF
.	TRBV20-1	TRBJ2-7	few	TGCAGTGCTAGGGGAGCCATTAGCTCCTACGAGCAGTACTTC	CSARGAISSYEQYF
.	TRBV30	TRBJ1-2	few	TGTGCCTGGAGTGCCCAGAACTATGGCTACACCTTC	CAWSAQNYGYTF
TRBD2	TRBV28	TRBJ2-3	.	TGTGCCAGCAGTTTCCTAGCGGGGGGGAAGAATACGCAGTATTTT	CASSFLAGGKNTQYF
.	TRBV7-2	TRBJ2-5	.	TGTGCCAGCAGCTCTATTGGGGTTGGAGAGACCCAGTACTTC	CASSSIGVGETQYF
.	TRBV28	TRBJ1-2	.	TGTGCCAGCAGTTATAGGGCGCGGTCGTACTTCTATGGCTACACCTTC	CASSYRARSYFYGYTF
.	TRBV7-9	TRBJ2-1	.	TGTGCCAGCATCGGGCAGGGCTCCCACAACAATGAGCAGTTCTTC	CASIGQGSHNNEQFF
.	TRBV20-1	TRBJ1-1	.	TGCAGTGCTAGGAGTCGGAGAGGTTGGGAAAACACTGAAGCTTTCTTT	CSARSRRGWENTEAFF
.	TRBV28	TRBJ1-2	few	TGTGCCAGCAGTCCGGGAAGAAGGCCCCGAAACTATGGCTACACCTTC	CASSPGRRPRNYGYTF
.	TRBV4-3	TRBJ1-6	many	TGCGCCAGCAGCCGATCGACACCGAGCTCCTATAATTCACCCCTCCACTTT	CASSRSTPSSYNSPLHF
TRBD2	TRBV20-1	TRBJ2-1	once	TGCAGTGCTACGAGCCGACCACGACTAGCGGGGCCTTTTCTGCCAATCAATGAGCAGTTCTTC	CSATSRPRLAGPFLPINEQFF
.	TRBV5-4	TRBJ2-1	.	TGTGCCAGCAGCACAACTAACAATGAGCAGTTCTTC	CASSTTNNEQFF
.	TRBV20-1	TRBJ2-3	.	TGCAGTGCTAGAGATCAAGGGGGGGCGACACTAGATACGCAGTATTTT	CSARDQGGATLDTQYF
.	TRBV6-5	TRBJ1-2	.	TGTGCCGGCAGGGGACGGATCTATGGCTACACCTTC	CAGRGRIYGYTF
.	TRBV2	TRBJ1-4	.	TGTGCCAGCATCCCGATAGGGGGGCCTAATGAAAAACTGTTTTTT	CASIPIGGPNEKLFF
.	TRBV4-2	TRBJ1-4	many	TGTGCCAGCAGCCCCGGACGGGCCGGTAATGAAAAACTGTTTTTT	CASSPGRAGNEKLFF
.	TRBV6-5	TRBJ2-3	.	TGTGCCAGCAGAGCCACTGCAGATATGCAGTATTTT	CASRATADMQYF
.	TRBV7-8	TRBJ2-5	few	TGTGCCAGCAGCTTCAGGGGAGGCCTAGGGCAAGAGACCCAGTACTTC	CASSFRGGLGQETQYF
.	TRBV4-2	TRBJ1-2	few	TGTGCCAGCAGCCCCGACCTTACCCTCAACTATGGCTACACCTTC	CASSPDLTLNYGYTF
.	TRBV29-1	TRBJ2-3	.	TGCAGCGTTGTAAGGGGATTTTACCCCACAGATACGCAGTATTTT	CSVVRGFYPTDTQYF
.	TRBV6-1	TRBJ1-1	.	TGTGCCAGCAGTGAAAGGCCATTTAGGGCTTTCTTT	CASSERPFRAFF
.	TRBV6-2/TRBV6-3	TRBJ2-5	few	TGTGCCAGCAGTTACTCACGGCAGTACGTCCTCAACGAGGGGGGAAAAGAGACTCAGTACTTC	CASSYSRQYVLNEGGKETQYF
.	TRBV6-2/TRBV6-3	TRBJ2-2	few	TGTGCCAGCAGTTTCCTCCCCACCGGGGAGCTGTTTTTT	CASSFLPTGELFF